These T cell receptor beta chains were read from a single sample in a study of vaccination effects on CD4 cells after COVID-19. What these receptors recognize is not known. The method was immunoSEQ multiplex PCR; TCRdb's version includes in-frame clones alone and lacks a portion of them. The data contain around 50,000 clones, roughly three quarters of them singletons. The material sequenced was CD4+ T cells from PBMCs cultured with HIV peptides, taken before COVID-19 vaccination. These receptors all come from a human donor who had a prior SARS-CoV-2 infection. Both conserved end residues are part of each CDR3. A D gene is named only where the DNA matches it firmly. For some rows the clone size is stated as once, few or many, or as a class when expanded; others skip it.

cdr3_aa,cdr3_nt,clone_size,cdr3_length,j_call,d_call,v_call
CASSVAGVTDTQYF,TGTGCCAGCAGCGTAGCGGGAGTCACAGATACGCAGTATTTT,once,14,TRBJ2-3,TRBD2,TRBV2
CASSLRTGGGDTF,TGTGCCAGCAGCTTACGGACTGGCGGCGGCGACACCTTC,NA,13,TRBJ1-2,NA,TRBV3-1/TRBV3-2
CASSQDRGLDTQYF,TGTGCCAGCAGCCAAGATAGGGGTCTGGATACGCAGTATTTT,once,14,TRBJ2-3,NA,TRBV4-2
CATSRVELPPQHF,TGTGCCACCAGCAGAGTTGAGTTACCGCCCCAGCATTTT,NA,13,TRBJ1-5,NA,TRBV15
CASSLARVFTEAFF,TGTGCCAGCAGCTTAGCCAGGGTCTTCACTGAAGCTTTCTTT,once,14,TRBJ1-1,NA,TRBV7-2
CASSYVQNTEAFF,TGTGCCAGCAGTTACGTCCAGAACACTGAAGCTTTCTTT,NA,13,TRBJ1-1,NA,TRBV6-5
CASSSPDRAEAFF,TGTGCCAGCAGTTCCCCGGACAGGGCTGAAGCTTTCTTT,NA,13,TRBJ1-1,TRBD1,TRBV6-5
CASNRQRNTEAFF,TGTGCCAGCAATAGGCAGCGGAACACTGAAGCTTTCTTT,NA,13,TRBJ1-1,NA,TRBV5-8
CASSLSFGTDTQYF,TGTGCCAGCAGCCTTAGTTTCGGCACAGATACGCAGTATTTT,NA,14,TRBJ2-3,NA,TRBV7-2
CASRRNPRVLTDTQYF,TGCGCCAGCAGGAGGAACCCCAGGGTGTTAACAGATACGCAGTATTTT,NA,16,TRBJ2-3,NA,TRBV5-1
CASSSGQGTTEAFF,TGTGCCAGCAGCTCAGGACAGGGGACCACTGAAGCTTTCTTT,few,14,TRBJ1-1,TRBD1,TRBV7-9
CAWSVIGAGELFF,TGTGCCTGGAGTGTAATAGGGGCCGGGGAGCTGTTTTTT,NA,13,TRBJ2-2,NA,TRBV30
CASSPLRRGARSTQHF,TGTGCCAGCAGCCCCTTAAGACGGGGGGCAAGGTCCACCCAGCATTTT,NA,16,TRBJ1-5,NA,TRBV11-3
CASSLDRGGQETQYF,TGTGCCAGCAGCCTAGACAGGGGAGGCCAAGAGACCCAGTACTTC,NA,15,TRBJ2-5,TRBD1,TRBV11-2
CASSAGTEYEQYF,TGTGCCAGCAGCGCCGGGACAGAGTACGAGCAGTACTTC,NA,13,TRBJ2-7,TRBD1,TRBV5-4
CASSRSISVSYEQYF,TGTGCCAGCAGTAGATCTATATCCGTCTCCTACGAGCAGTACTTC,NA,15,TRBJ2-7,NA,TRBV6-6
CASSLGRRGLEPQHF,TGTGCCAGCAGCTTGGGACGTAGGGGGCTTGAGCCCCAGCATTTT,NA,15,TRBJ1-5,TRBD1,TRBV5-8
CASSPRGTPYGYTF,TGTGCCAGCAGCCCCCGTGGGACTCCCTATGGCTACACCTTC,NA,14,TRBJ1-2,NA,TRBV9
CASSQVSGASSYNEQFF,TGTGCCAGCAGCCAAGTTAGCGGGGCGAGCTCCTACAATGAGCAGTTCTTC,NA,17,TRBJ2-1,TRBD2,TRBV4-2
CASSPLAGRSDHTDTQYF,TGTGCCAGCTCACCACTGGCCGGAAGGTCAGACCACACAGATACGCAGTATTTT,NA,18,TRBJ2-3,NA,TRBV18
CASSEYPGPERELFF,TGTGCCAGCAGTGAATATCCGGGACCGGAGAGGGAGCTGTTTTTT,NA,15,TRBJ2-2,NA,TRBV2
CASSQAGADTQYF,TGTGCCAGCAGCCAGGCGGGGGCAGATACGCAGTATTTT,NA,13,TRBJ2-3,TRBD2,TRBV11-3
CASSQGVVRAEKLFF,TGCGCCAGCAGCCAGGGGGTTGTCCGGGCGGAAAAACTGTTTTTT,NA,15,TRBJ1-4,NA,TRBV4-1
CASSQAVGSPTDTQYF,TGTGCCAGCAGCCAAGCCGTAGGTAGCCCCACAGATACGCAGTATTTT,NA,16,TRBJ2-3,NA,TRBV4-2
CASSPLGLAGGYEQYF,TGTGCCAGCTCACCACTGGGACTAGCGGGGGGCTACGAGCAGTACTTC,few,16,TRBJ2-7,TRBD2,TRBV18
CASSLLRTGTDTQYF,TGTGCCAGCAGCCTACTCCGGACAGGGACAGATACGCAGTATTTT,NA,15,TRBJ2-3,TRBD1,TRBV6-2/TRBV6-3
CASSYAVSYEQYF,TGTGCCAGCAGCTACGCGGTCTCCTACGAGCAGTACTTC,NA,13,TRBJ2-7,NA,TRBV11-3
CASSFTRGSNEQYF,TGTGCCAGCAGCTTCACTAGGGGGTCGAACGAGCAGTACTTC,once,14,TRBJ2-7,NA,TRBV7-9
CASSVATGGKETQYF,TGTGCCAGCAGCGTAGCTACAGGGGGCAAAGAGACCCAGTACTTC,few,15,TRBJ2-5,TRBD1,TRBV9
CASSLGGSGANVLTF,TGTGCCAGCAGCTTAGGGGGCTCTGGGGCCAACGTCCTGACTTTC,NA,15,TRBJ2-6,NA,TRBV11-3
CASGGGLATVEETQYF,TGCGCCAGCGGCGGGGGACTAGCGACCGTGGAGGAGACCCAGTACTTC,NA,16,TRBJ2-5,TRBD2,TRBV5-1
CASSTSGGTDTQYF,TGCGCCAGCAGCACCTCGGGAGGGACAGATACGCAGTATTTT,NA,14,TRBJ2-3,TRBD2,TRBV5-1
CASSPGSTSWGDTQYF,TGTGCCAGCAGCCCCGGGTCCACGTCTTGGGGGGATACGCAGTATTTT,once,16,TRBJ2-3,NA,TRBV7-2
CASNSEGGQPQHF,TGTGCCAGCAACTCCGAGGGGGGTCAGCCCCAGCATTTT,few,13,TRBJ1-5,NA,TRBV2
CASSRRGNTEAFF,TGTGCCAGCAGTCGTAGGGGGAACACTGAAGCTTTCTTT,NA,13,TRBJ1-1,NA,TRBV12-3/TRBV12-4
CASSPLEALDGYTF,TGTGCCAGCTCACCACTCGAGGCGTTGGATGGCTACACCTTC,NA,14,TRBJ1-2,NA,TRBV18
CASSPQHTTSAVQYF,TGTGCCAGCAGCCCCCAACACACGACTTCTGCCGTGCAGTACTTC,NA,15,TRBJ2-7,NA,TRBV4-2
CASSPIRGAGEKLFF,TGTGCCAGCTCACCCATCCGGGGGGCGGGCGAAAAACTGTTTTTT,NA,15,TRBJ1-4,NA,TRBV18
CASSFTQTAQSKGYGYTF,TGTGCCAGCAGCTTCACTCAGACAGCCCAGTCGAAAGGGTATGGCTACACCTTC,NA,18,TRBJ1-2,NA,TRBV7-9
CASSPLAGAYNEQFF,TGTGCCAGCAGCCCACTAGCGGGAGCTTACAATGAGCAGTTCTTC,NA,15,TRBJ2-1,TRBD2,TRBV7-9
CASSDSGRSNQPQHF,TGTGCCAGCAGTGATTCGGGACGGAGCAATCAGCCCCAGCATTTT,NA,15,TRBJ1-5,NA,TRBV2
CASSYRGIYNEQFF,TGTGCCAGCAGTTATCGGGGGATCTACAATGAGCAGTTCTTC,NA,14,TRBJ2-1,NA,TRBV6-5